The 8 T cell receptor beta chains below come from one sample, sequenced in a study of blood T cell repertoires in COVID-19. Produced via immunoSEQ multiplex PCR; TCRdb's table is partial and in-frame only. The sample lists some 120,000 clones, roughly 90% occurring once. Specimen: peripheral blood. These receptors originate from a man aged 45-65 years with acute or convalescent COVID-19.

This chain connects TRBV10-3 to TRBJ1-2; 7 positions agree with TRBD1. The CDR3 loop spans 16 amino acids. The germline V gene has CDR1 ENHRY and CDR2 SYGVKD. V was clipped by 0 bases and J by 2 bases; unmatched bases: 6. CDR3 sequence (DNA): TGTGCCATCAGTGAGTCGGAGGGGGCGCAAAACTATGGCTACACCTTC. Its translation is CAISESEGAQNYGYTF.

The V gene is TRBV10-3, the J gene TRBJ2-3; D is possibly TRBD1 (5 bases). Looked up from germline, CDR1 is ENHRY and CDR2 is SYGVKD. V lost 11 bases and J lost 0, with 9 bases in between. The CDR3 has 12 residues. The DNA for the CDR3 is TGTGCCTCCAGGGAAAGCACAGATACGCAGTATTTT. Its protein product is CASRESTDTQYF.

The rearrangement uses TRBV18 and TRBJ2-1; 12 positions agree with TRBD2. The CDR3 contains 17 residues. The germline CDR1 and CDR2 sequences are KGHSH and LQKENI. J gave up 0 bases and V 5 bases, and 5 bases lay outside the gene matches. CDR3: CASSSLAGGSSYNEQFF. The CDR3 nucleotides are TGTGCCAGCTCAAGTCTAGCGGGAGGGAGCTCCTACAATGAGCAGTTCTTC.

This clone was observed a few times. The genes are TRBV5-1 and TRBJ2-7; the D gene is possibly TRBD2 (5 bases). V dropped 6 bases and J dropped 0 bases, with 10 bases sitting between them. Germline V gene lookup returns CDR1 SGHRS and CDR2 YFSETQ. This CDR3 is 13 amino acids long. CDR3 amino acids: CASNSGSSYEQYF. The CDR3 nucleotides are TGCGCCAGCAACAGCGGAAGCTCCTACGAGCAGTACTTC.

The rearrangement uses TRBV5-4 and TRBJ2-3; D is possibly TRBD1 (5 bases). Germline V gives CDR1 SGHNT, CDR2 YYREEE (reference sequence). This CDR3 contains 14 residues. This chain's CDR3 is CAAAQGPSTDTQYF. The CDR3 nucleotides read TGTGCAGCCGCGCAGGGCCCTAGCACAGATACGCAGTATTTT.

This clone was seen more than once but under ten times. This sequence joins TRBV13 and TRBJ1-3; D unclear. The germline V gene encodes CDR1 PRHDT and CDR2 FYEKMQ (reference sequence). CDR3 length: 13 residues. The CDR3, as DNA: TGTTCAGAGGCCCTTCCGCCTGGAAACACCATATATTTT. Translated, it gives CSEALPPGNTIYF.

This clone was observed at least ten times. The chain couples TRBV6-5 to TRBJ1-1; 9 nucleotides align to TRBD1. Looked up from germline, CDR1 is MNHEY and CDR2 is SVGAGI. Trimming at V came to 2 bases and at J to 3 bases, leaving 4 bases not matched to a gene. This CDR3 spans 15 amino acids. DNA of the CDR3: TGTGCCAGCAGTTACAAAACAGGGGGCTACACTGAAGCTTTCTTT. Residues: CASSYKTGGYTEAFF.

V and J are TRBV5-1 and TRBJ1-4; D call uncertain. Germline loops: CDR1 SGHRS, CDR2 YFSETQ. The V and J ends lost 0 bases and 4 bases respectively, with 13 bases between them. CDR3 size: 16 residues. CDR3 amino acids: CASSLVGHGDNEKLFF. The CDR3 DNA reads as TGCGCCAGCAGCTTGGTTGGTCACGGTGATAATGAAAAACTGTTTTTT.